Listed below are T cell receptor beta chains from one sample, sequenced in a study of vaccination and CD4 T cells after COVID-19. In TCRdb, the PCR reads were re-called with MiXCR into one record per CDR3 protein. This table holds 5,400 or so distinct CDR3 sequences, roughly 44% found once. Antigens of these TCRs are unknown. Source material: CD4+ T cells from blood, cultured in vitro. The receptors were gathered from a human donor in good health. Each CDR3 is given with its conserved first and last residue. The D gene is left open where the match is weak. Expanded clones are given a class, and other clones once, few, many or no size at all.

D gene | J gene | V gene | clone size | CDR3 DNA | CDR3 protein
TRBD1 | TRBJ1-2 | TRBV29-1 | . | TGCAGCATTAACCGGGACAGTACTAACTATGGCTACACCTTC | CSINRDSTNYGYTF
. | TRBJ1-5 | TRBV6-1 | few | TGTGCCAGCAGTGAGACTCTGTGGAGCAATCAGCCCCAGCATTTT | CASSETLWSNQPQHF
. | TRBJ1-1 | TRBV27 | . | TGTGCCAGCAGTTTTTCACAGACAAACACTGAAGCTTTCTTT | CASSFSQTNTEAFF
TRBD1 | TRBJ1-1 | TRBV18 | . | TGTGCCAGCTCTTCCACAGGGGACACTGAAGCTTTCTTT | CASSSTGDTEAFF
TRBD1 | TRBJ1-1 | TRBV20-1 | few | TGCAGTGCCCCGGACAGGGGGTGGGACACTGAAGCTTTCTTT | CSAPDRGWDTEAFF
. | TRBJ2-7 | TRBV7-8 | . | TGTGCCAGCAGCTTAGAGTCTACAGGACTCTATTCCTACGAGCAGTACTTC | CASSLESTGLYSYEQYF
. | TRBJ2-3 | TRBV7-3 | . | TGTGCCAGCAGCTTATCGAAGGCAGATACGCAGTATTTT | CASSLSKADTQYF
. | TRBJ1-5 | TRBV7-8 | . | TGTGCCAGCAGCTTCATAGATCAGCCCCAGCATTTT | CASSFIDQPQHF
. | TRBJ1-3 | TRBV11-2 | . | TGTGCCAGCAGCTTAAACTGGGGAAACACCATATATTTT | CASSLNWGNTIYF
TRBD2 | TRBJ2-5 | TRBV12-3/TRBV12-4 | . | TGTGCCAGCAGTTTACTAGCGGGGGGGTTGGAGACCCAGTACTTC | CASSLLAGGLETQYF
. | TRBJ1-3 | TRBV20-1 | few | TGCAGTGCTAGTTTCAGGACACCCTCTGGAAACACCATATATTTT | CSASFRTPSGNTIYF
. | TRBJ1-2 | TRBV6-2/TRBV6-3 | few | TGTGCCAGCAGGGGTCGGAGAGGGGGTGGCTACACCTTC | CASRGRRGGGYTF
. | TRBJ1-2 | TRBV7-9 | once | TGTGCCAGCAGCTTTAGTGAGGGGCTCTATGGCTACACCTTC | CASSFSEGLYGYTF
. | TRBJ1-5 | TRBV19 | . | TGTGCCAGTAGCCTCGGGACCCTAGGTGTTCAGCCCCAGCATTTT | CASSLGTLGVQPQHF
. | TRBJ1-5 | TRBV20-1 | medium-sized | TGCAGTGCATCTACGATAGGGGTAGATCAGCCCCAGCATTTT | CSASTIGVDQPQHF
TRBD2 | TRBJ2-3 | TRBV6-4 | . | TGTGCCAGCAGTGACTCCGGGGGGGCCACAGATACGCAGTATTTT | CASSDSGGATDTQYF
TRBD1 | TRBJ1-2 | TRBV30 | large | TGTGCCTGGGCCGGGACAGGCAGAAACATCTATGGCTACACCTTC | CAWAGTGRNIYGYTF
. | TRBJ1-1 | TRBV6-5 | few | TGTGCCAGCAGTTCCGCTTACGACAGCTACACTGAAGCTTTCTTT | CASSSAYDSYTEAFF
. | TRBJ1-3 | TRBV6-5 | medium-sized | TGTGCCAGCAGTTCTGACGGTACTGGAAACACCATATATTTT | CASSSDGTGNTIYF
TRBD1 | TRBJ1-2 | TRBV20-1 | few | TGCAGTGCTACGCACTCAGGGGGGACATTCTATGGCTACACCTTC | CSATHSGGTFYGYTF
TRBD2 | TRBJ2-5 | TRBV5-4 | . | TGTGCCAGCAGCCGAGGGACTAGCGGGGAAGAGACCCAGTACTTC | CASSRGTSGEETQYF
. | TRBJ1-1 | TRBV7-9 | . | TGTGCCAGTGGGCTCACCGCTGAAGCTTTCTTT | CASGLTAEAFF
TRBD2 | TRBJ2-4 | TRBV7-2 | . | TGTGCCAGCAGCTTCGGGGGGACCAAAAACATTCAGTACTTC | CASSFGGTKNIQYF
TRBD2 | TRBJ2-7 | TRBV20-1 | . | TGCAGTGCTGGGACTAGTTCCTACGAGCAGTACTTC | CSAGTSSYEQYF
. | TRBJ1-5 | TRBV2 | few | TGTGCCAGCCACTCGACACTTAGCAATCAGCCCCAGCATTTT | CASHSTLSNQPQHF
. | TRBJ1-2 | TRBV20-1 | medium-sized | TGCAGTGCTATCTACGACAGACCATATGGCTACACCTTC | CSAIYDRPYGYTF
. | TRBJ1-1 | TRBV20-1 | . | TGCAGTGCTAGTTCCTCCAGCGGGGTTGGGACTGAAGCTTTCTTT | CSASSSSGVGTEAFF
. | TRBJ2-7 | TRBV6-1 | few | TGTGCCAGCAGGGCGAGGGGGTTGAGCTCCTACGAGCAGTACTTC | CASRARGLSSYEQYF
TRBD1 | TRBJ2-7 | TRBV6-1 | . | TGTGCCAGCAGCCGCGCCGTGGGACAGTCCTACGAGCAGTACTTC | CASSRAVGQSYEQYF
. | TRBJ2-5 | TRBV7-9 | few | TGTGCCAGCCTGGGCGAGACCCAGTACTTC | CASLGETQYF
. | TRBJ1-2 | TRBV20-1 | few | TGCAGTGCCACTTCAAACCGAGGTGATGGCTACACCTTC | CSATSNRGDGYTF
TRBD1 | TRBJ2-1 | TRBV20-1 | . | TGCAGTGCCACCAGCCGGGACAGGGCCTACAATGAGCAGTTCTTC | CSATSRDRAYNEQFF
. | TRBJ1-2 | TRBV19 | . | TGTGCCAGTAGTGGGGTGCGGACCCAAGAGCATGGCTACACCTTC | CASSGVRTQEHGYTF
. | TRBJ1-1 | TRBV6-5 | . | TGTGCCAGCAGCTACAGGGAGGTGGACACTGAAGCTTTCTTT | CASSYREVDTEAFF
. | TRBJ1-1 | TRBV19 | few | TGTGCCAGTAGGAGGGGAGGGGACACTGAAGCTTTCTTT | CASRRGGDTEAFF
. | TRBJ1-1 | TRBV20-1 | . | TGCAGTGCTAGTTATAGCCGCGACGACAGGACGGAGGTGAACACTGAAGCTTTCTTT | CSASYSRDDRTEVNTEAFF
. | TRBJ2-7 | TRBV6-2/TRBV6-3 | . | TGTGCCAGCAGTTCTGCTAGCTCCTACGAGCAGTACTTC | CASSSASSYEQYF
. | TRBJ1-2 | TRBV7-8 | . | TGTGCCAGCAGCGCTGGGCGCGGCTACACCTTC | CASSAGRGYTF
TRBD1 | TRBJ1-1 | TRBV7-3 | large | TGTGCCAGCAGCTTAACCGCCGGACAGGTTCGAGCTTTCTTT | CASSLTAGQVRAFF
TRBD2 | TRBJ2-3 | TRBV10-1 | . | TGCGCCAGCAGCGAAGGGACTAGCCAGGGAGATACGCAGTATTTT | CASSEGTSQGDTQYF
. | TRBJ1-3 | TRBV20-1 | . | TGCAGTGCTAGCGGGACCTACCAACAAGAATCTGGAAACACCATATATTTT | CSASGTYQQESGNTIYF
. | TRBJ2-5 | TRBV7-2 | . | TGTGCCAGCAGCTTAGGCCAGTACGGGTGGGAGACCCAGTACTTC | CASSLGQYGWETQYF
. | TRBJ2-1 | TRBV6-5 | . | TGTGCCAGCAGTTACAAGGGGGGTGGTGAGCAGTTCTTC | CASSYKGGGEQFF
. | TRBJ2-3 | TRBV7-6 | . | TGTGCCAGCAGCCGAAACCAGGGCAATCAGGCCACAGATACGCAGTATTTT | CASSRNQGNQATDTQYF